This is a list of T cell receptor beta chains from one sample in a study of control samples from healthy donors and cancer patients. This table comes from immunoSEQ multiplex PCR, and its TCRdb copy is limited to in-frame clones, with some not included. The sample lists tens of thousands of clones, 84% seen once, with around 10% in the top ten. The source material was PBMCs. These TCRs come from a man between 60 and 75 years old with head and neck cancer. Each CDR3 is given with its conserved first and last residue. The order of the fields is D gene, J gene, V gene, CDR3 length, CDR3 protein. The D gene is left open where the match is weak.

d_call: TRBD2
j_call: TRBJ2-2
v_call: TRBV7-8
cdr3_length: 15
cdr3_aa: CASSLGREEDGELFF

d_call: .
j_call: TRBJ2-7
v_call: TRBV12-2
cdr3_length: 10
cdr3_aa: CASRTGDSYF

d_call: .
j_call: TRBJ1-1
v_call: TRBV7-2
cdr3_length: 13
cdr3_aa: CASSLTTNTEAFF

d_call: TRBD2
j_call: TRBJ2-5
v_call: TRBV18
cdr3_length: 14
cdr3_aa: CASSPAGVKETQYF

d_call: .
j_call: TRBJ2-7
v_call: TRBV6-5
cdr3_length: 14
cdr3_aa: CASSWGGLSYEQYF

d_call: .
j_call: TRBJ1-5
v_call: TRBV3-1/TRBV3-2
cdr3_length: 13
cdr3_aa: CASSQVEGQPQHF

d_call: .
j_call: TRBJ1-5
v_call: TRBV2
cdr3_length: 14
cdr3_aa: CASSQQLSNQPQHF

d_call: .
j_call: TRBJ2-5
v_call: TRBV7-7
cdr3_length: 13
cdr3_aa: CASSLEGQETQYF

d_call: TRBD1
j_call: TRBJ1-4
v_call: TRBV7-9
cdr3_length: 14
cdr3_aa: CASSAGQGNEKLFF

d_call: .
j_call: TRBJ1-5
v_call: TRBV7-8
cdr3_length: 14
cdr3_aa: CVSSFWRVGQPQHF

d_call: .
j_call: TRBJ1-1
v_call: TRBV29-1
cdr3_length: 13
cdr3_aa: CSVEDSPGVEAFF

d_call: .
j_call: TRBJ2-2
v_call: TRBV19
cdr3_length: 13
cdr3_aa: CASSPGATGELFF

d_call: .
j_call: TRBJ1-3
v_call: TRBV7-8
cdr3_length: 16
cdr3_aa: CASSQLDSRSGNTIYF

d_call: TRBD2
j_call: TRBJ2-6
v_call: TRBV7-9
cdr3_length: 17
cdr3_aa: CASSLRDYVRGANVLTF

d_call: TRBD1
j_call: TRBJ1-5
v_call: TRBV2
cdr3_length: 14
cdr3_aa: CASSATGGFQPQHF

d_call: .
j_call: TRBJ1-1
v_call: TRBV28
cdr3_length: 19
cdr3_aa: CASSLWRGATGRTNTEAFF

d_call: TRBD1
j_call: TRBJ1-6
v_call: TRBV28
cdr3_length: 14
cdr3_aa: CATLPGQLNSPLHF

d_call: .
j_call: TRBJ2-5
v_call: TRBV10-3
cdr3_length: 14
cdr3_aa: CATRPLQGEETQYF

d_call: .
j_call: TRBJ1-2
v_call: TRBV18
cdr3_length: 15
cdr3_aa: CASSLTPGSGYGYTF

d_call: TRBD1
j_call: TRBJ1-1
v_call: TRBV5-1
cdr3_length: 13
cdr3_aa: CASSLGTGAGAFF

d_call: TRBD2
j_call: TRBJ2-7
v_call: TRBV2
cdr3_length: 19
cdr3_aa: CASYPFGGRGEPPAYEQYF

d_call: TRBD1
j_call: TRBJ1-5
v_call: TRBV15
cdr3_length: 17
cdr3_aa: CATSRIDDRGSNQPQHF

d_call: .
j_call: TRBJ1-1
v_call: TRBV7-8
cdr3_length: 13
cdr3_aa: CASSAQRGRGAFF

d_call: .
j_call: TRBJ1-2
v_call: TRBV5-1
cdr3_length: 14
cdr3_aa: CASSLDRKGYGYTF

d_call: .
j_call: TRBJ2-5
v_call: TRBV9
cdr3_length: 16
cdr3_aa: CASSVGTSGGFETQYF

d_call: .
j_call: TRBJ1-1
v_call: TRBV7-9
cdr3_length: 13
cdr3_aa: CASSREGGTEAFF

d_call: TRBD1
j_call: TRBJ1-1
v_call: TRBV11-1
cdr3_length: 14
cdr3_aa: CASSSQGGYTEAFF

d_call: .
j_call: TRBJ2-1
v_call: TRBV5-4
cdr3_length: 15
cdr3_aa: CASSFQTSLYNEQFF

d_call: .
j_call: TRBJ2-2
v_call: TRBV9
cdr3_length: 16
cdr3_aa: CPRSVGGGGHTGELFF

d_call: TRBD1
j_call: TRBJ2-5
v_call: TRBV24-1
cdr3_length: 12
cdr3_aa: CAPSTGDETQYF

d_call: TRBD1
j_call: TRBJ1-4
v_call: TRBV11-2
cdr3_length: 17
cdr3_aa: CASSSGQGRLENEKLFF

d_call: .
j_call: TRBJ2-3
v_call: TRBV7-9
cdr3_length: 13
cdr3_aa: CASSLAGENTQYF

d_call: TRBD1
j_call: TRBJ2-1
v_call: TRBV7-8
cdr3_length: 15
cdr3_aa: CASSLRDSTYNEQFF

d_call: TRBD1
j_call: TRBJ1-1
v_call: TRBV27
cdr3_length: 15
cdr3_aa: CASSSAGGLGTEAFF

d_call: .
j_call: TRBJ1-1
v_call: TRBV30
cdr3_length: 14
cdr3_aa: CAWSYLSMNTEAFF

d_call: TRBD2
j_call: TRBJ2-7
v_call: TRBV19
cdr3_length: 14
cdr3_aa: CASSHSAGLYEQYF

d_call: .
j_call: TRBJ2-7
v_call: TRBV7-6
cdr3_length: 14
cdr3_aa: CASSLDQLSHEQYF

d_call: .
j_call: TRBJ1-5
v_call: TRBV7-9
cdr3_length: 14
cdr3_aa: CASSSDSVLWPQHF

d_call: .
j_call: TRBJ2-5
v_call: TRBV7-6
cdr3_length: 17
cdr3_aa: CASSLAGFGRGIETQYF

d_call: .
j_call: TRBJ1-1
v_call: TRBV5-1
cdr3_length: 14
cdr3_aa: CASSLRGENTEAFF

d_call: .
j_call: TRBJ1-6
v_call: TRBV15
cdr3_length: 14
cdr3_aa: CATSIGTSNSPLHF

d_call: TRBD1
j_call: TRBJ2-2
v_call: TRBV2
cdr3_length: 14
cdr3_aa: CASSSTGKTGELFF

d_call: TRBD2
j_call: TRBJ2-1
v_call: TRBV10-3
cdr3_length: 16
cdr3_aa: CAISGTAGGTYNEQFF

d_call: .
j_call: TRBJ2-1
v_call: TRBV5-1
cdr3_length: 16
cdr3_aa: CASSFTTASSYNEQFF

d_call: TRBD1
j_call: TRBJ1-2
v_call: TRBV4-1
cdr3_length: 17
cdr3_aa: CASSQGRGDRGRRGYTF

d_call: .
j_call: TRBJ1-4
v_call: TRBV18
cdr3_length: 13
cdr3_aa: CASSGNREEKLFF

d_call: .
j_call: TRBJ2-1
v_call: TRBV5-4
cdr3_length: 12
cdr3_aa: CASRFGGDEQFF

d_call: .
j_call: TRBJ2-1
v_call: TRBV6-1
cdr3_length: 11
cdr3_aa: CASSEVRREFF

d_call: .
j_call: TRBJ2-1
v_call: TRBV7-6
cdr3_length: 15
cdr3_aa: CASSLENPAGYEQFF

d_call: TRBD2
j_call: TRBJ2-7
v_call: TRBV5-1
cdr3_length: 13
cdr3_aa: CASSSLAGDEQYF

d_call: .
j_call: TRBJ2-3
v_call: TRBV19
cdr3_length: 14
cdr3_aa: CASSIPGRGDTQYF

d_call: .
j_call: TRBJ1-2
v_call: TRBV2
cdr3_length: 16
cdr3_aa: CASSEFGGPGGRGYTF